Presented here are 7 T cell receptor beta chains from one specimen sequenced in a study of blood T cell repertoires in COVID-19 (dated by TCRdb to the early 2020s). Libraries were built with the immunoSEQ multiplex PCR assay. In its TCRdb copy, this immuneACCESS table keeps in-frame sequences only and misses some clones. Where compared with another copy, unresolved V genes explain less than half of these, and the others have no known cause. The sample contains 80,000 to 95,000 clones, roughly 88% of them found a single time. The ten top clones hold more than 5.5% of the sample. Sample: peripheral blood. Source of these receptors: a man aged 65-85 years with acute or convalescent COVID-19.

The chain links TRBV28 to TRBJ1-5; TRBD1 aligns across 7 bases. V trimming: 2 bases; J trimming: 6 bases; junction bases outside the gene matches: 10. In germline, CDR1 is MDHEN, CDR2 SYDVKM. The CDR3 consists of 16 residues. The CDR3 DNA follows: TGTGCCAGCAGTTTAACCGGGACAGCTTATAGTCAGCCCCAGCATTTT. Residues: CASSLTGTAYSQPQHF.

The rearrangement uses TRBV5-1 and TRBJ2-7; 8 positions match TRBD1. Germline V CDR1 and CDR2: SGHRS, YFSETQ. The CDR3 loop spans 13 amino acids. J lost 2 bases, V lost 4 bases, and 2 bases had no gene match. Here the CDR3 reads CASSPDRAYEQYF. Here the CDR3 DNA reads TGCGCCAGCAGCCCGGACAGGGCCTACGAGCAGTACTTC.

Here the CDR3 DNA reads TGTGCCAGCAGCTTAGGAGGGACAGGGAATGAAAAACTGTTTTTT. As protein: CASSLGGTGNEKLFF. The chain uses TRBV7-2 and TRBJ1-4, with 9 bases fitting TRBD1. CDR3 size: 15 residues. Losses at the gene ends were 1 base for V and 5 bases for J; bases not matched to a gene: 2. Germline assignment: CDR1 SGHTA and CDR2 FQGNSA.

V usage is TRBV28 and J usage is TRBJ2-7; the D gene is possibly TRBD1 (5 bases). The germline V gene has CDR1 MDHEN and CDR2 SYDVKM. This CDR3 region has 14 residues. Between the trimmed V and J ends, which lost 2 bases and 2 bases, there was a span of 10 bases. CDR3 loop: CASSLTSGTYEQYF. The CDR3 DNA reads TGTGCCAGCAGTTTAACCTCAGGGACCTACGAGCAGTACTTC.

CDR3: CASSPDRGGYGYTF. The CDR3 DNA follows: TGTGCCAGCAGCCCGGACAGGGGGGGCTATGGCTACACCTTC. The chain combines TRBV6-5 with TRBJ1-2; TRBD1 agrees at 10 bases. J gave up 4 bases and V 6 bases, and 5 bases lay outside the gene matches. Germline V gives CDR1 MNHEY, CDR2 SVGAGI. This CDR3 region has 14 residues.

The rearrangement links TRBV18 to TRBJ1-5, with a weak D call TRBD1 (5 bases). This CDR3 has 15 amino acids. Per germline, CDR1 KGHSH and CDR2 LQKENI. V was shortened by 3 bases and J by 0 bases, with 9 bases between the two germline ends. The CDR3 here is CASSPDGHSNQPQHF. The CDR3 DNA sequence: TGTGCCAGCTCACCGGACGGACATAGCAATCAGCCCCAGCATTTT.

This clone was observed a few times. The CDR3, as DNA: TGCGCCAGCGGATATCAGGGGGGCAATCAGCCCCAGCATTTT. Protein: CASGYQGGNQPQHF. The rearrangement uses TRBV10-2 and TRBJ1-5, with 7 bases fitting TRBD1. Germline V gene lookup returns CDR1 WSHSY and CDR2 SAAADI. CDR3 size: 14 residues. V was pared by 8 bases and J by 2 bases, with 6 bases of the junction left unmatched.